A selection of T cell receptor beta chains follows, all from one sample in a study of T cells after yellow fever vaccination. From the 5' RACE reads, TCRdb called clonotypes with MiXCR, one entry per CDR3 protein. The sample gives some 150,000 distinct CDR3 sequences, 11% of which show up once; 30% to 45% is in the top ten. Source: CD8+ T cells sorted from PBMCs, taken 15 days after the yellow fever booster vaccination. All receptors derive from a young man who received the YFV17D yellow fever vaccine. Each CDR3 is given with its conserved first and last residue. The D gene is left open where the match is weak. The size entry is marked missing in some rows and otherwise reads once, few, many or a size class.

J gene	CDR3 length	V gene	D gene	clone size	CDR3 protein	CDR3 DNA
TRBJ1-1	17	TRBV7-9	TRBD1	few	CASSSPPDRGQTTEAFF	TGTGCCAGCAGCTCACCTCCCGACAGGGGACAGACGACTGAAGCTTTCTTT
TRBJ1-1	17	TRBV4-1	.	.	CASSQDPGPRAGGEAFF	TGCGCCAGCAGCCAAGACCCGGGACCGCGAGCCGGTGGTGAAGCTTTCTTT
TRBJ2-2	15	TRBV5-1	TRBD1	.	CASSPDRGHSGELFF	TGCGCCAGCAGTCCGGACAGGGGCCACTCCGGGGAGCTGTTTTTT
TRBJ2-7	15	TRBV15	.	many	CATSPLRSGTYEQYF	TGTGCCACCAGCCCTTTGAGATCAGGGACCTACGAGCAGTACTTC
TRBJ2-3	13	TRBV4-2	.	.	CASSFPRADTQYF	TGTGCCAGCAGCTTCCCTAGGGCGGATACGCAGTATTTT
TRBJ1-1	17	TRBV6-8	TRBD1	few	CASINRDRGCEDTEAFF	TGTGCCAGCATAAACCGGGACAGGGGGTGCGAGGACACTGAAGCTTTCTTT
TRBJ1-4	15	TRBV29-1	.	.	CSVVAFGATNEKLFF	TGCAGCGTTGTAGCGTTTGGGGCAACTAATGAAAAACTGTTTTTT
TRBJ2-3	15	TRBV6-1	TRBD2	few	CASSEERGGTDTQYF	TGTGCCAGCAGTGAAGAGCGGGGGGGCACAGATACGCAGTATTTT
TRBJ2-1	14	TRBV7-9	.	.	CASSLMARHNEQFF	TGTGCCAGCAGCTTAATGGCGCGTCACAATGAGCAGTTCTTC
TRBJ2-2	13	TRBV7-6	TRBD1	once	CASRPQGAGELFF	TGTGCCAGCAGGCCGCAGGGGGCCGGGGAGCTGTTTTTT
TRBJ1-1	13	TRBV12-3/TRBV12-4	.	few	CASSFGGGAEAFF	TGTGCCAGCAGTTTTGGGGGAGGGGCTGAAGCTTTCTTT
TRBJ1-1	12	TRBV4-2	.	few	CASRRGDTEAFF	TGTGCAAGTCGGCGGGGGGACACTGAAGCTTTCTTT
TRBJ1-1	13	TRBV5-5	.	.	CASSLSVYTEAFF	TGTGCCAGCAGCTTGAGTGTGTACACTGAAGCTTTCTTT
TRBJ1-5	16	TRBV4-1	TRBD1	.	CASSRGTGGLNQPQHF	TGCGCCAGCAGCCGGGGGACAGGGGGGCTAAATCAGCCCCAGCATTTT
TRBJ2-3	14	TRBV7-3	.	many	CASSLLGNPDTQYF	TGTGCCAGCAGCTTATTGGGGAACCCAGATACGCAGTATTTT
TRBJ1-6	16	TRBV6-2/TRBV6-3	TRBD1	few	CASSTIRDRENSPLHF	TGTGCCAGCAGTACCATCAGGGACAGGGAGAATTCACCCCTCCACTTT
TRBJ2-3	13	TRBV7-9	.	few	CASSLVTVDTQYF	TGTGCCAGCAGCTTAGTGACAGTTGATACGCAGTATTTT
TRBJ1-5	13	TRBV12-3/TRBV12-4	.	.	CASSYGPNQPQHF	TGTGCCAGCAGTTATGGGCCGAATCAGCCCCAGCATTTT
TRBJ2-3	16	TRBV27	TRBD2	.	CASTGTSGRRRDTQYF	TGTGCCAGCACCGGGACTAGCGGAAGGAGGAGAGATACGCAGTATTTT
TRBJ1-2	15	TRBV19	.	few	CASSPAAEPLDGYTF	TGTGCCAGTAGTCCCGCCGCTGAACCTCTGGATGGCTACACCTTC
TRBJ2-7	14	TRBV4-1	.	.	CASSQAGGGNEQYF	TGCGCCAGCAGCCAAGCTGGGGGTGGGAACGAGCAGTACTTC
TRBJ1-6	13	TRBV5-6	.	.	CASSFGLGSPLHF	TGTGCCAGCAGCTTCGGCCTGGGGTCGCCCCTCCACTTT
TRBJ2-2	17	TRBV7-3	.	few	CASSSFGGVQNTGELFF	TGTGCCAGCAGCTCTTTCGGGGGAGTACAGAACACCGGGGAGCTGTTTTTT
TRBJ2-5	15	TRBV27	TRBD2	.	CASSTNSGGAETQYF	TGTGCCAGCAGTACCAATAGCGGGGGAGCAGAGACCCAGTACTTC
TRBJ1-2	16	TRBV4-1	.	few	CASSPRQAPEIYGYTF	TGCGCCAGCAGCCCCAGACAGGCCCCTGAAATCTATGGCTACACCTTC
TRBJ2-5	15	TRBV7-9	.	.	CASSGFGTHQETQYF	TGTGCCAGCAGCGGATTCGGGACTCACCAAGAGACCCAGTACTTC
TRBJ2-7	10	TRBV27	.	few	CASGYYEQYF	TGTGCCAGCGGCTACTACGAGCAGTACTTC
TRBJ2-5	13	TRBV12-3/TRBV12-4	TRBD1	.	CASTLTGGQTQYF	TGTGCCAGCACCCTCACAGGGGGCCAGACCCAGTACTTC
TRBJ2-1	17	TRBV10-3	TRBD2	.	CAISESPSGGAYNEQFF	TGTGCCATCAGTGAGTCGCCTAGCGGGGGGGCCTACAATGAGCAGTTCTTC
TRBJ2-3	13	TRBV6-5	.	few	CASSSGTLGTQYF	TGTGCCAGCAGTTCCGGGACCTTGGGTACGCAGTATTTT
TRBJ2-2	12	TRBV29-1	.	many	CSVEDLPGELFF	TGCAGCGTTGAAGATCTACCCGGGGAGCTGTTTTTT